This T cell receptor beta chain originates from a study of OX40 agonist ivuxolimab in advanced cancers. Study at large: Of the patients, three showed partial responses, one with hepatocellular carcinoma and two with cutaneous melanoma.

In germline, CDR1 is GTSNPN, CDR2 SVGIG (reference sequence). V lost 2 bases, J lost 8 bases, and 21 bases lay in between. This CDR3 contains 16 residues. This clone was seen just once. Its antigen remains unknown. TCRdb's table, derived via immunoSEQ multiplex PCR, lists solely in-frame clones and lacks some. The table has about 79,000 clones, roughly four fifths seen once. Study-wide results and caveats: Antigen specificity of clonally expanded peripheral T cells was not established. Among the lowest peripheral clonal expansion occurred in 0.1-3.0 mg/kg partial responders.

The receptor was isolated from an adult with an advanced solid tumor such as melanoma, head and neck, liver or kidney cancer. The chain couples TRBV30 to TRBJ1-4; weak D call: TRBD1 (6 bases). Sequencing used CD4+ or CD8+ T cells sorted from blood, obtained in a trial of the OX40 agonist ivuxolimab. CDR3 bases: TGTGCCTGGAGTAATTCGGGACAACACCCGGGAGAAAAACTGTTTTTT. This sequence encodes CAWSNSGQHPGEKLFF.